Listed below are T cell receptor beta chains from one sample, sequenced in a study of cytomegalovirus exposure and HLA in healthy donors. The repertoire was sequenced with immunoSEQ multiplex PCR; TCRdb's copy has only in-frame clones and lacks some. The sample lists about 67,000 clones, roughly 65% seen once, with roughly 1.9% in the top ten. The material sequenced was PBMCs. The source of these receptors is a woman in her 30s in good health and CMV-seronegative. CDR3s include the opening cysteine and the closing phenylalanine or tryptophan. Fields, in order: D gene, J gene, clone size, V gene, CDR3 DNA, CDR3 protein. D genes are given only for firm matches. A row's size may be missing; if present it is once, few, many or a size class.

d_call: -
j_call: TRBJ2-7
clone_size: few
v_call: TRBV19
cdr3_nt: TGTGCCAGTAGGTCGCAGGGAGGAAAATACGAGCAGTACTTC
cdr3_aa: CASRSQGGKYEQYF

d_call: -
j_call: TRBJ1-1
clone_size: medium-sized
v_call: TRBV6-1
cdr3_nt: TGTGCCAGCAGTCCAAATCGGTTGAACACTGAAGCTTTCTTT
cdr3_aa: CASSPNRLNTEAFF

d_call: TRBD1
j_call: TRBJ1-1
clone_size: -
v_call: TRBV6-1
cdr3_nt: TGTGCCAGCAGGCTAGAGGGGGCAGCTTTCTTT
cdr3_aa: CASRLEGAAFF

d_call: -
j_call: TRBJ1-1
clone_size: -
v_call: TRBV6-5
cdr3_nt: TGTGCCAGCATTCCCCAGACAGAAGCTGAAGCTTTCTTT
cdr3_aa: CASIPQTEAEAFF

d_call: TRBD1
j_call: TRBJ2-7
clone_size: -
v_call: TRBV28
cdr3_nt: TGTGCCAGCAGCCGGGACAGGGGCCACGAGCAGTACTTC
cdr3_aa: CASSRDRGHEQYF

d_call: -
j_call: TRBJ2-7
clone_size: -
v_call: TRBV13
cdr3_nt: TGTGCCAGCAGCCCCCAGTTATACGAGCAGTACTTC
cdr3_aa: CASSPQLYEQYF

d_call: -
j_call: TRBJ1-2
clone_size: -
v_call: TRBV6-1
cdr3_nt: TGTGCCAGCAGTGCCTATCGGGGGACTGGCTACACCTTC
cdr3_aa: CASSAYRGTGYTF

d_call: -
j_call: TRBJ1-1
clone_size: -
v_call: TRBV11-3
cdr3_nt: TGTGCCAGCAGCTACCAGGGGAACACTGAAGCTTTCTTT
cdr3_aa: CASSYQGNTEAFF

d_call: -
j_call: TRBJ2-2
clone_size: -
v_call: TRBV6-6
cdr3_nt: TGTGCCAGCAGTTCATTGGGAGAGACCGGGGAGCTGTTTTTT
cdr3_aa: CASSSLGETGELFF

d_call: -
j_call: TRBJ1-5
clone_size: -
v_call: TRBV29-1
cdr3_nt: TGCAGCGTTGGCACAAGGTCGGGTCAGCCCCAGCATTTT
cdr3_aa: CSVGTRSGQPQHF

d_call: TRBD1
j_call: TRBJ1-1
clone_size: few
v_call: TRBV5-6
cdr3_nt: TGTGCCAGCAGCCCCGGGACAGGGAGACAGAAAGCTTTCTTT
cdr3_aa: CASSPGTGRQKAFF

d_call: -
j_call: TRBJ1-6
clone_size: few
v_call: TRBV4-1
cdr3_nt: TGCGCCAGCAGCGGGGAGGTCTCACAGTCTACACCCCTCCACTTT
cdr3_aa: CASSGEVSQSTPLHF

d_call: TRBD1
j_call: TRBJ1-1
clone_size: -
v_call: TRBV7-6
cdr3_nt: TGTGCCAGCAGCACTACAGGGGCCCCGCTCACTGAAGCTTTCTTT
cdr3_aa: CASSTTGAPLTEAFF

d_call: -
j_call: TRBJ1-1
clone_size: once
v_call: TRBV6-1
cdr3_nt: TGTGCCAGCAGCCCTCACGACATAGGGAACACTGAAGCTTTCTTT
cdr3_aa: CASSPHDIGNTEAFF

d_call: TRBD1
j_call: TRBJ1-2
clone_size: -
v_call: TRBV28
cdr3_nt: TGTGCCAGCAGTTTAAGAACAGGGGGCGCTAACTATGGCTACACCTTC
cdr3_aa: CASSLRTGGANYGYTF

d_call: -
j_call: TRBJ2-1
clone_size: -
v_call: TRBV5-6
cdr3_nt: TGTGCCAGCAGCTTGGTCGTCGGACAAAATGAGCAGTTCTTC
cdr3_aa: CASSLVVGQNEQFF

d_call: -
j_call: TRBJ2-2
clone_size: -
v_call: TRBV19
cdr3_nt: TGTGCCAGTAGTCCCCGGGACACCTACACCGGGGAGCTGTTTTTT
cdr3_aa: CASSPRDTYTGELFF

d_call: -
j_call: TRBJ1-5
clone_size: -
v_call: TRBV28
cdr3_nt: TGTGCCTCGGGGGAGCTTGTTGGCGATCAGCCCCAGCATTTT
cdr3_aa: CASGELVGDQPQHF

d_call: TRBD2
j_call: TRBJ2-3
clone_size: -
v_call: TRBV7-3
cdr3_nt: TGTGCCAGCAACCCGGGACTAGCAACAGATACGCAGTATTTT
cdr3_aa: CASNPGLATDTQYF

d_call: TRBD1
j_call: TRBJ2-2
clone_size: -
v_call: TRBV29-1
cdr3_nt: TGCAGCGTTGCTTTCTGGGACAGAGGCACCGGGGAGCTGTTTTTT
cdr3_aa: CSVAFWDRGTGELFF

d_call: -
j_call: TRBJ1-2
clone_size: -
v_call: TRBV4-3
cdr3_nt: TGCGCCAGCAGCCAAGATGGAGAGGGCTACACCTTC
cdr3_aa: CASSQDGEGYTF

d_call: TRBD2
j_call: TRBJ2-7
clone_size: -
v_call: TRBV27
cdr3_nt: TGTGCCAGCAGTTGGGCGGGGGGGTTCGAGCAGTACTTC
cdr3_aa: CASSWAGGFEQYF

d_call: TRBD2
j_call: TRBJ2-5
clone_size: -
v_call: TRBV9
cdr3_nt: TGTGCCAGCAGCCCCGTCCCGGGACTAGCGGGGGGGAACCAAGAGACCCAGTACTTC
cdr3_aa: CASSPVPGLAGGNQETQYF

d_call: -
j_call: TRBJ2-5
clone_size: -
v_call: TRBV5-1
cdr3_nt: TGCGCCAGCAGCTTGACCAGCGGACAGGGAGGGGAGACCCAGTACTTC
cdr3_aa: CASSLTSGQGGETQYF

d_call: TRBD2
j_call: TRBJ2-3
clone_size: -
v_call: TRBV7-2
cdr3_nt: TGTGCCAGCAGCAGAGGGACTAGATCAGATACGCAGTATTTT
cdr3_aa: CASSRGTRSDTQYF

d_call: -
j_call: TRBJ1-6
clone_size: few
v_call: TRBV6-6
cdr3_nt: TGTGCCAGCAGTCGAGGGAGGGGTAATTCACCCCTCCACTTT
cdr3_aa: CASSRGRGNSPLHF

d_call: -
j_call: TRBJ1-1
clone_size: medium-sized
v_call: TRBV27
cdr3_nt: TGTGCCAGCAGTTTGAGGCAGAACACTGAAGCTTTCTTT
cdr3_aa: CASSLRQNTEAFF

d_call: -
j_call: TRBJ1-1
clone_size: -
v_call: TRBV11-3
cdr3_nt: TGTGCCAGCAGCTTAGAAGGTGCGGACACTGAAGCTTTCTTT
cdr3_aa: CASSLEGADTEAFF

d_call: TRBD2
j_call: TRBJ2-3
clone_size: -
v_call: TRBV19
cdr3_nt: TGTGCCAGTAGTATGCTTTCCTCTAGCGGCTTCACAGATACGCAGTATTTT
cdr3_aa: CASSMLSSSGFTDTQYF

d_call: -
j_call: TRBJ2-2
clone_size: few
v_call: TRBV19
cdr3_nt: TGTGCCAGTAAGATAGGCGGGATAAACACCGGGGAGCTGTTTTTT
cdr3_aa: CASKIGGINTGELFF

d_call: -
j_call: TRBJ1-1
clone_size: few
v_call: TRBV10-1
cdr3_nt: TGCGCCAGCAGTGAGTCCACATTGAACACTGAAGCTTTCTTT
cdr3_aa: CASSESTLNTEAFF

d_call: TRBD2
j_call: TRBJ2-1
clone_size: -
v_call: TRBV2
cdr3_nt: TGTGCCAGCAGTTTAAATCCGGGACTAGCGGGAGCTGAGCAGTTCTTC
cdr3_aa: CASSLNPGLAGAEQFF

d_call: TRBD1
j_call: TRBJ1-3
clone_size: -
v_call: TRBV9
cdr3_nt: TGTGCCAGCACCCACTCGGACAGGGACGAAAACACCATATATTTT
cdr3_aa: CASTHSDRDENTIYF

d_call: TRBD1
j_call: TRBJ2-1
clone_size: -
v_call: TRBV10-3
cdr3_nt: TGTGCCATCAGTGAACAGGGGCGGCACAATGAGCAGTTCTTC
cdr3_aa: CAISEQGRHNEQFF

d_call: TRBD1
j_call: TRBJ1-2
clone_size: -
v_call: TRBV27
cdr3_nt: TGTGCCAGCAGTTCCTCCCGGGACAGAGCTGGCTACACCTTC
cdr3_aa: CASSSSRDRAGYTF

d_call: -
j_call: TRBJ1-1
clone_size: -
v_call: TRBV30
cdr3_nt: TGTGCCTGGAAGGGGGGGCAGAACACTGAAGCTTTCTTT
cdr3_aa: CAWKGGQNTEAFF

d_call: TRBD1
j_call: TRBJ1-2
clone_size: -
v_call: TRBV6-5
cdr3_nt: TGTGCCAGCAGTTCGACAGGGGGTGCTAACTATGGCTACACCTTC
cdr3_aa: CASSSTGGANYGYTF

d_call: -
j_call: TRBJ1-1
clone_size: -
v_call: TRBV4-3
cdr3_nt: TGCGCCAGCAGCCAAGATCTGAACAGACATTTT
cdr3_aa: CASSQDLNRHF

d_call: -
j_call: TRBJ2-5
clone_size: few
v_call: TRBV5-1
cdr3_nt: TGCGCCAGCAGCTCAGGGGAGACCCAGTACTTC
cdr3_aa: CASSSGETQYF

d_call: TRBD2
j_call: TRBJ2-2
clone_size: few
v_call: TRBV4-2
cdr3_nt: TGTGCCAGCAGCCCGGGACTAGCGGGGGCCAACACCGGGGAGCTGTTTTTT
cdr3_aa: CASSPGLAGANTGELFF

d_call: -
j_call: TRBJ1-2
clone_size: -
v_call: TRBV2
cdr3_nt: TGTGCCAGCATCGGGGGAGAGTCTGCTAACTATGGCTACACCTTC
cdr3_aa: CASIGGESANYGYTF

d_call: -
j_call: TRBJ2-5
clone_size: -
v_call: TRBV4-1
cdr3_nt: TGCGCCAGCAGCCAGGGAGTCACAGGGTCGGGGCAAGAGACCCAGTACTTC
cdr3_aa: CASSQGVTGSGQETQYF

d_call: -
j_call: TRBJ1-5
clone_size: -
v_call: TRBV6-5
cdr3_nt: TGTGCCAGCAGAGCACAGTGGGCTCAGCCCCAGCATTTT
cdr3_aa: CASRAQWAQPQHF

d_call: -
j_call: TRBJ1-6
clone_size: -
v_call: TRBV19
cdr3_nt: TGTGCCAGTAGTATTGGACCGAGGGCTAATTCACCCCTCCACTTT
cdr3_aa: CASSIGPRANSPLHF

d_call: TRBD2
j_call: TRBJ2-1
clone_size: -
v_call: TRBV7-3
cdr3_nt: TGTGCCAGCAGCTTTGGGATTAGCGGGGGGGCAGTGGATGAGCAGTTCTTC
cdr3_aa: CASSFGISGGAVDEQFF

d_call: -
j_call: TRBJ1-6
clone_size: -
v_call: TRBV30
cdr3_nt: TGTGCCTGGAGTGTCCAGTCCTATAATTCACCCCTCCACTTT
cdr3_aa: CAWSVQSYNSPLHF

d_call: -
j_call: TRBJ1-4
clone_size: -
v_call: TRBV5-1
cdr3_nt: TGCGCCAGCAGCTTTGTAGGGCCGGGGGAAAAACTGTTTTTT
cdr3_aa: CASSFVGPGEKLFF

d_call: -
j_call: TRBJ2-7
clone_size: -
v_call: TRBV7-9
cdr3_nt: TGTGCCAGCAGCTTAGCGACGTCCACCCGGAGTCCTTACGAGCAGTACTTC
cdr3_aa: CASSLATSTRSPYEQYF

d_call: -
j_call: TRBJ1-1
clone_size: -
v_call: TRBV30
cdr3_nt: TGTGCCTGGAGTGTCACTGTTTACACTGAAGCTTTCTTT
cdr3_aa: CAWSVTVYTEAFF

d_call: TRBD1
j_call: TRBJ2-7
clone_size: -
v_call: TRBV2
cdr3_nt: TGTGCCAGCAGTCCTGGGACAGGGGGTTTCTACGAGCAGTACTTC
cdr3_aa: CASSPGTGGFYEQYF

d_call: TRBD1
j_call: TRBJ1-2
clone_size: -
v_call: TRBV15
cdr3_nt: TGTGCCACCAGGATGACAGGGGGCGGGCTAGGCTACACCTTC
cdr3_aa: CATRMTGGGLGYTF

d_call: TRBD1
j_call: TRBJ2-2
clone_size: -
v_call: TRBV7-8
cdr3_nt: TGTGCCAGCAGCCCAAACCTGGACAGGGGTGTGACCGGGGAGCTGTTTTTT
cdr3_aa: CASSPNLDRGVTGELFF

d_call: -
j_call: TRBJ1-1
clone_size: few
v_call: TRBV5-5
cdr3_nt: TGTGCCAGCAGCCCAGGGGAATATTACACTGAAGCTTTCTTT
cdr3_aa: CASSPGEYYTEAFF

d_call: TRBD1
j_call: TRBJ1-5
clone_size: few
v_call: TRBV6-1
cdr3_nt: TGTGCCAGCTCTGAGGGCAGGGGGCGTCAGCCCCAGCATTTT
cdr3_aa: CASSEGRGRQPQHF

d_call: -
j_call: TRBJ1-2
clone_size: few
v_call: TRBV5-4
cdr3_nt: TGTGCCAGCAGCTTAGGACAGCAACCATATGGCTACACCTTC
cdr3_aa: CASSLGQQPYGYTF